The rows below give T cell receptor beta chains drawn from one sample of a study of cytotoxic CD8 clonotypes in ibrutinib-treated CLL. Assay: immunoSEQ multiplex PCR; the TCRdb copy retains only in-frame clones and omits some. In the table there are 150,000 or so clones, 80% of which are singletons. The sample was PBMCs, taken after 36 months of ibrutinib treatment. These receptors came from a human donor with chronic lymphocytic leukemia. Both conserved end residues are part of each CDR3. A D gene is named only where the DNA matches it firmly. Not all rows give a size; the values are once, few, many and, for expanded clones, a class.

D gene,V gene,J gene,clone size,CDR3 DNA,CDR3 protein
TRBD1,TRBV4-1,TRBJ2-2,.,TGCGCCAGCAGCCAACCGGGACAGGGTCGCTCCGGGGAGCTGTTTTTT,CASSQPGQGRSGELFF
.,TRBV29-1,TRBJ2-6,.,TGCAGCGTTGAAGGGAATCTCGGCTCTGGGGCCAACGTCCTGACTTTC,CSVEGNLGSGANVLTF
TRBD2,TRBV10-3,TRBJ2-1,.,TGTGCCATCAGGGCCACTAGCGGTGAGCAGTTCTTC,CAIRATSGEQFF
.,TRBV6-1,TRBJ1-1,.,TGTGCCAGCAGGACCGGGAACACTGAAGCTTTCTTT,CASRTGNTEAFF
.,TRBV30,TRBJ1-4,.,TGTGCCTGGAGTGTACGGCGGGGGAGTCACGACAAGTGGGAAAAACTGTTTTTT,CAWSVRRGSHDKWEKLFF
TRBD1,TRBV28,TRBJ2-7,.,TGTGCCAGCAGTCTTACCGGGACAGGGAACCACGAGCAGTACTTC,CASSLTGTGNHEQYF
TRBD2,TRBV13,TRBJ2-7,few,TGCGCCAGCAGCCAACGAGCGGGGGGTATGACGAGCGAGCAGTACTTC,CASSQRAGGMTSEQYF
.,TRBV2,TRBJ1-2,few,TGTGCCAGCAGTTCGGAAAGGACCGCTAACTATGGCTACACCTTC,CASSSERTANYGYTF
.,TRBV30,TRBJ1-2,.,TGTGCCTGGAGAGAGACAGGCCGCTATGGCTACACCTTC,CAWRETGRYGYTF
.,TRBV15,TRBJ2-5,.,TGTGCCACCAGCAGAGATAAGGGGGGGCGGGGAGAGACCCAGTACTTC,CATSRDKGGRGETQYF
TRBD1,TRBV5-5,TRBJ1-5,.,TGTGCCAGCAGCACCAGCTATCAGGGGGCGCGCGGTCAGCCCCAGCATTTT,CASSTSYQGARGQPQHF
TRBD1,TRBV9,TRBJ1-2,.,TGTGCCAGCAGCGCGGGGGACAGGGGGTCGGGAGGCTACACCTTC,CASSAGDRGSGGYTF
.,TRBV5-1,TRBJ1-2,.,TGCGCCAGCAGGCACCGTCCGGAGGGGACCTCCAAACTATATTATGGCTACACCTTC,CASRHRPEGTSKLYYGYTF
TRBD2,TRBV18,TRBJ2-7,.,TGTGCCAGCTCACCAGCCAGCACCGGACTAGCGGGTATCTCCTACGAGCAGTACTTC,CASSPASTGLAGISYEQYF
TRBD1,TRBV10-3,TRBJ1-6,.,TGTGCCAGCAGCCGGGACAGCCTGAATTCACCCCTCCACTTT,CASSRDSLNSPLHF
TRBD1,TRBV28,TRBJ1-5,.,TGTGCCAGCAGTAGGGACAGGGCTCAGCCCCAGCATTTT,CASSRDRAQPQHF
.,TRBV12-5,TRBJ1-5,.,TGTGCTAGTGTCCCGGGACAATCACCTCTTCAGCCCCAGCATTTT,CASVPGQSPLQPQHF
.,TRBV2,TRBJ1-5,once,TGTGCCAGCAGTTTAGACGGGGTCGGTCAGCCCCAGCATTTT,CASSLDGVGQPQHF
.,TRBV28,TRBJ1-2,.,TGTGCCAGCAGTACGGTGACAAGCGGCCCAAAATTC,CASSTVTSGPKF
TRBD1,TRBV6-1,TRBJ1-1,.,TGTGCCATCCGACAGGGATTGGACACTGAAGCTTTCTTT,CAIRQGLDTEAFF
TRBD2,TRBV18,TRBJ2-2,.,TGTGCCAGCTCACCGGGACTAGCGGGGGTGACTTCCGGGGAGCTGTTTTTT,CASSPGLAGVTSGELFF
.,TRBV5-4,TRBJ2-3,.,TGTGCCAGCAGCTTGGATTCAGGGGGCACAGATACGCAGTATTTT,CASSLDSGGTDTQYF
TRBD2,TRBV28,TRBJ2-7,once,TGTGCCAGCAGTTCATCTAGCGGGGGACCTTCCTACGAGCAGTACTTC,CASSSSSGGPSYEQYF
TRBD2,TRBV18,TRBJ2-2,few,TGTGCCAGCTCACCTAGCGGGAGAGGATCCGGGGAGCTGTTTTTT,CASSPSGRGSGELFF
TRBD2,TRBV2,TRBJ2-5,few,TGTGCCAGCAGCTGGACTAGCGATTGGGGAGAGACCCAGTACTTC,CASSWTSDWGETQYF
.,TRBV28,TRBJ1-2,many,TGTGCCAGCAGTTTATACCCACCAGAGGGCTACACCTTC,CASSLYPPEGYTF
.,TRBV7-8,TRBJ2-1,.,TGTGCCAGCAGCTTAGCGCTTTCCTTTTGGGCCTCCTACAATGAGCAGTTCTTC,CASSLALSFWASYNEQFF
TRBD1,TRBV5-1,TRBJ1-1,.,TGCGCCAGCAGCTCCGACTCTTGGACAGGGGAGTACACTGAAGCTTTCTTT,CASSSDSWTGEYTEAFF
TRBD1,TRBV7-2,TRBJ1-6,.,TGTGCCAGCAGCTCAACCCGGACAGGTTATAATTCACCCCTCCACTTT,CASSSTRTGYNSPLHF
.,TRBV13,TRBJ2-7,.,TGTGCCAGCAGCCTGTGGTTCAAAAACTACGAGCAGTACTTC,CASSLWFKNYEQYF
TRBD2,TRBV15,TRBJ2-5,.,TGTGCCACCAGCAGAGCTAAACAGACTAGCGGGAGCGGGGAGACCCAGTACTTC,CATSRAKQTSGSGETQYF
.,TRBV10-3,TRBJ2-5,.,TGTGCCATCAGTCCGGTGGCCTGGGGAGAGACCCAGTACTTC,CAISPVAWGETQYF
TRBD2,TRBV19,TRBJ2-3,.,TGTGCCAGTAGTATATCTAGCGGGAGTCCAGATACGCAGTATTTT,CASSISSGSPDTQYF
.,TRBV18,TRBJ1-2,.,TGTGCCAGCTCACCACCGGGAGGGACCTATGGCTACACCTTC,CASSPPGGTYGYTF
TRBD1,TRBV18,TRBJ1-3,.,TGTGCCAGCTCACCAAGGGACAGGGGAACCGGAAACACCATATATTTT,CASSPRDRGTGNTIYF
.,TRBV6-6,TRBJ2-1,.,TGTGCCAGCAGGCGGGACTGGAGCTCCTACAATGAGCAGTTCTTC,CASRRDWSSYNEQFF
.,TRBV6-1,TRBJ1-3,.,TGTGCCAGCAGTGAAGTAAGTGGGGGCCAAGGGCACCATGCGGATTTT,CASSEVSGGQGHHADF
TRBD1,TRBV7-9,TRBJ2-1,.,TGTGCCAGCTCCCGGACAGGGGGATACAATGAGCAGTTCTTC,CASSRTGGYNEQFF
.,TRBV27,TRBJ2-7,.,TGTGCCAGCAGGCGAAGACAGGAATCCTACGAGCAGTACTTC,CASRRRQESYEQYF
.,TRBV20-1,TRBJ2-1,.,TGCAGTGCTAGTACCGGGACCGAGCAGTTCTTC,CSASTGTEQFF
TRBD2,TRBV18,TRBJ2-3,.,TGTGCCAGCTCACCACCGACTAGCGGGAGGGATACGCAGTATTTT,CASSPPTSGRDTQYF
.,TRBV7-9,TRBJ2-7,.,TGTGCCAGCAGCTTAGAAGGGAACCTCTACGAGCAGTACTTC,CASSLEGNLYEQYF
.,TRBV7-6,TRBJ2-7,.,TGTGCCAGCAGCTTTGGGGCGGACTCCTACGAGCAGTACTTC,CASSFGADSYEQYF
.,TRBV28,TRBJ1-6,few,TGTGCCAGCACTGTCCAGGGGTCACCCCTCCACTTT,CASTVQGSPLHF
TRBD1,TRBV6-5,TRBJ1-1,.,TGTGCCAGCAGTTACGCGACAGGGGGAAGCACTGAAGCTTTCTTT,CASSYATGGSTEAFF
TRBD2,TRBV5-4,TRBJ2-1,.,TGTGCCAGCAGCTCACACTTAGCGGGGGCCAATGAGCAGTTCTTC,CASSSHLAGANEQFF
TRBD1,TRBV6-1,TRBJ2-7,.,TGTGCCAGCAAGAGAGGACAGGGGGCATCCTACGAGCAGTACTTC,CASKRGQGASYEQYF
.,TRBV19,TRBJ1-1,.,TGTGCCAGTAGTTTCAACAGTGGGGCTGAAGCTTTCTTT,CASSFNSGAEAFF
TRBD2,TRBV5-1,TRBJ2-1,.,TGCGCCAGCAGCTTGGCCAGCGTAGCGGGAAGCCATGAGCAGTTCTTC,CASSLASVAGSHEQFF
.,TRBV10-3,TRBJ1-2,.,TGTGCCATCAGCGCTAGGGGGGCAAACTATGGCTACACCTTC,CAISARGANYGYTF
.,TRBV11-3,TRBJ2-6,.,TGTGCCAGCAGCTCGTCCACTGGGGCCAACGTCCTGACTTTC,CASSSSTGANVLTF